This passage covers 21 T cell receptor beta chains from one sample sequenced in a study of CD8 T cells in Susac syndrome. Random hexamers primed reverse transcription of 0.5 to 1 ug RNA. TCRdb reanalysed the immunoSEQ multiplex PCR reads using MiXCR and keeps one entry per CDR3 protein. Among around 56,000 distinct CDR3 sequences listed, around nine tenths were seen once. Sequenced sample: CD8+ T cells from PBMCs. These receptors were collected from a human donor in good health.

This clonotype was counted between two and nine times. The chain is built from TRBV3-1 and TRBJ2-7; D is ambiguous. This CDR3 contains 15 residues. Germline loops: CDR1 LGHDT, CDR2 YNNKEL (reference sequence). V dropped 1 base and J dropped 1 base, with 11 bases sitting between them. CDR3 region: CASSQGADLSYEQYF. The CDR3 DNA follows: TGTGCCAGCAGCCAAGGGGCAGACCTTTCCTACGAGCAGTACTTC.

The CDR3 nucleotides are TGTGCCAGCAAAATAGGGAACTACGAGCAGTACTTC. Protein product: CASKIGNYEQYF. The chain has TRBV6-2 or TRBV6-3 and TRBJ2-7; no firm D call. Trimming left V 7 bases short and J 3 bases short, with 10 bases between. The CDR3 is 12 residues long. Germline CDR1 MNHEY, CDR2 SVGEGT.

V gene TRBV20-1 combines with J gene TRBJ2-3; tentatively, D is TRBD2 (6 bases). The CDR3 totals 13 residues. V shed 0 bases and J shed 3 bases, with 7 bases lying between them. CDR1 is DFQATT, CDR2 SNEGSKA, per germline (reference sequence). The CDR3 reads CSAREGGTDTQYF. DNA of the CDR3: TGCAGTGCTAGAGAGGGGGGAACAGATACGCAGTATTTT.

The rearrangement links TRBV7-9 to TRBJ2-1; TRBD2 matches 10 bases. Germline loops: CDR1 SEHNR, CDR2 FQNEAQ (reference sequence). With V trimmed by 2 bases and J by 9 bases, 7 bases remained unmatched. The CDR3 consists of 15 residues. The CDR3 DNA sequence: TGTGCCAGCAGCTTAATTAGCGGGGGGCGAGGTGAGCAGTTCTTC. As protein: CASSLISGGRGEQFF.

The gene calls are TRBV4-1 and TRBJ2-1; perhaps TRBD1 as D (6 bases). Germline V gene sequence: CDR1 MGHRA, CDR2 YSYEKL. Trimming left V 2 bases short and J 3 bases short, with 20 bases between. The CDR3 runs 18 residues. Written as DNA, the CDR3 is TGCGCCAGCAGCCAATTGCTAGAGGGGGAAGGAAGCTACAATGAGCAGTTCTTC. It codes for CASSQLLEGEGSYNEQFF.

V usage is TRBV7-9 and J usage is TRBJ2-7; 7 nucleotides match TRBD1. V was clipped by 4 bases and J by 3 bases; unmatched bases: 3. Germline-derived CDR1 and CDR2 are SEHNR and FQNEAQ (reference sequence). The CDR3 contains 13 residues. The CDR3 protein is CASSSGQDYEQYF. CDR3 sequence (DNA): TGTGCCAGCAGCTCTGGACAGGACTACGAGCAGTACTTC.

The chain links TRBV10-3 to TRBJ2-2; D ambiguous. Germline lookup yields CDR1 ENHRY and CDR2 SYGVKD. The germline V and J ends were trimmed by 6 bases and 8 bases, with 7 bases remaining between them. There are 11 residues in the CDR3. The CDR3 region has the DNA TGTGCCATCAGGACCGCTGGGGAGCTGTTTTTT. It encodes CAIRTAGELFF.

The chain recombines TRBV14 with TRBJ1-5; weak D call: TRBD1 (5 bases). CDR1 is SGHDN, CDR2 FVKESK, per germline. Trimming removed 0 bases at V and 6 bases at J, with 12 bases between. This CDR3 has 15 amino acids. CDR3 bases: TGTGCCAGCAGCCAAGAAGGACGGGACCGTCAGCCCCAGCATTTT. This sequence encodes CASSQEGRDRQPQHF.

J is TRBJ2-7 and V is TRBV7-3; D unclear. The V end was cut by 1 base, the J end by 4 bases, with 8 bases between. CDR1 is SGHTA, CDR2 FQGTGA, per germline. The CDR3 has 13 residues. DNA for the CDR3: TGTGCCAGCAGCTTAAAGGCTGGTTACGAGCAGTACTTC. This translates into CASSLKAGYEQYF.

J is TRBJ2-2 and V is TRBV7-9; 7 bases are shared with TRBD2. Germline CDR1 is SEHNR and CDR2 is FQNEAQ (reference sequence). The CDR3 is 15 residues long. The J segment lost 1 base and the V segment lost 4 bases, leaving 3 bases of the junction unmatched. CDR3 DNA: TGTGCCAGCAGCTCGACTAGCCTGAACACCGGGGAGCTGTTTTTT. This gives the protein CASSSTSLNTGELFF.

This chain links TRBV12-3 or TRBV12-4 with TRBJ1-2; D ambiguous. This CDR3 has 13 residues. V was cut by 3 bases and J by 6 bases, with 11 bases left in between. The CDR3 sequence: CASSLVWVDGYTF. The CDR3 nucleotides are TGTGCCAGCAGTTTGGTGTGGGTTGATGGCTACACCTTC.

J is TRBJ1-5 and V is TRBV7-2, with no clear D. V dropped 6 bases and J dropped 0 bases, with 6 bases sitting between them. Germline CDR1 SGHTA, CDR2 FQGNSA. CDR3 length: 13 residues. The CDR3 nucleotides read TGTGCCAGCAGTTCTGATAGCAATCAGCCCCAGCATTTT. Translating it yields CASSSDSNQPQHF.

The CDR3 DNA reads TGTGCTAGTGGCCTGACAGGCAATGAAGCTTTCTTT. This encodes CASGLTGNEAFF. This chain connects TRBV12-5 to TRBJ1-1; D is perhaps TRBD1 (6 bases). The CDR3 runs 12 residues. V was cut by 6 bases and J by 7 bases, with 12 bases left in between. Per the germline V gene, CDR1 is LGHNT and CDR2 is FRNRAP.

This chain links TRBV6-5 with TRBJ2-5; D unresolved. Trimming pared 5 bases from V and 0 bases from J, leaving 4 bases between. Germline V gene sequence: CDR1 MNHEY, CDR2 SVGAGI. The CDR3 has 12 amino acids. This CDR3 is CASSDYQETQYF. In DNA, the CDR3 is TGTGCCAGCAGTGACTACCAAGAGACCCAGTACTTC.

A single count supports this clonotype. V and J are TRBV6-4 and TRBJ1-6; possible D gene TRBD1, 5 bases. The V end was cut by 0 bases, the J end by 5 bases, with 8 bases between. Germline V lookup: CDR1 MRHNA, CDR2 SNTAGT. This CDR3 has 15 residues. Here the CDR3 DNA reads TGTGCCAGCAGTGACTCTGCGGGGGATAATTCACCCCTCCACTTT. Its protein is CASSDSAGDNSPLHF.

The chain is built from TRBV20-1 and TRBJ2-1, with D possibly being TRBD2 (5 bases). With 1 base removed from V and 9 bases from J, the gap between germline ends came to 13 bases. Germline V gene lookup returns CDR1 DFQATT and CDR2 SNEGSKA (reference sequence). This CDR3 region has 13 residues. CDR3 nucleotides: TGCAGTGCTAGAGGGACTCATTCTACTGAGCAGTTCTTC. This translates into CSARGTHSTEQFF.

This sequence joins TRBV6-1 and TRBJ1-5; D unclear. Per germline, CDR1 MNHNS and CDR2 SASEGT. Trimming removed 6 bases at V and 0 bases at J, with 12 bases between. This CDR3 is built from 15 residues. The CDR3 is CASRWLQDSNQPQHF. The CDR3 DNA is TGTGCCAGCAGATGGCTTCAGGATAGCAATCAGCCCCAGCATTTT.

The rearrangement uses TRBV7-8 and TRBJ2-1; no reliable D call. CDR1 and CDR2 from the germline V gene are SGHVS and FQNEAQ. With 3 bases removed from V and 8 bases from J, the gap between germline ends came to 14 bases. The CDR3 has 14 residues. DNA for the CDR3: TGTGCCAGCAGCTTCTCGGTCGGGTCCGATGAGCAGTTCTTC. It yields the protein CASSFSVGSDEQFF.

This clonotype was detected once. The chain combines TRBV18 with TRBJ1-3; 8 bases match TRBD1. The germline V gene has CDR1 KGHSH and CDR2 LQKENI. The CDR3 totals 14 residues. Trimming took 4 bases from V and 5 from J; bases not matched to a gene: 4. The CDR3 reads CASSRGQGRNTIYF. CDR3 in DNA: TGTGCCAGCTCACGAGGACAGGGAAGAAACACCATATATTTT.

The chain has TRBV4-3 and TRBJ2-5; the D gene is possibly TRBD2 (7 bases). The CDR3 extends over 14 amino acids. Germline CDR1 and CDR2: LGHNA and YSLEER. The germline V and J ends were trimmed by 8 bases and 4 bases, with 17 bases remaining between them. CDR3 bases: TGCGCCAGCGGGACCGGGGGGCCTCGAGAGACCCAGTACTTC. Amino acids: CASGTGGPRETQYF.

V gene TRBV27 combines with J gene TRBJ1-1, with 8 bases that match TRBD1. V was clipped by 6 bases and J by 6 bases; unmatched bases: 6. There are 13 residues in the CDR3. Germline V gene data show CDR1 as MNHEY and CDR2 as SMNVEV (reference sequence). CDR3 in amino acids: CASRAGGWAEAFF. The CDR3 nucleotides read TGTGCCAGCAGGGCAGGGGGCTGGGCTGAAGCTTTCTTT.